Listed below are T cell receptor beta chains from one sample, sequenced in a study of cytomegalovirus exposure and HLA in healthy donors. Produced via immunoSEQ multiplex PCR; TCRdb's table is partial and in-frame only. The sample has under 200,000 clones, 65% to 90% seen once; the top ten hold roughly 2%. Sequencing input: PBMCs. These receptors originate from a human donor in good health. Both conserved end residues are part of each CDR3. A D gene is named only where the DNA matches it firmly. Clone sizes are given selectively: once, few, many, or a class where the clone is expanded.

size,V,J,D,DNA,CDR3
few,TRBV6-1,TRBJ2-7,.,TGTGCCAGCAGTGCACAGGGTCCAGCCTACGAGCAGTACTTC,CASSAQGPAYEQYF
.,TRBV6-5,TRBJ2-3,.,TGTGCCAGCACCCAAGGTGGGACTAGCACAGATACGCAGTATTTT,CASTQGGTSTDTQYF
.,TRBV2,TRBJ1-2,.,TGTGCCAGCACCCCGGGGGGGCGCGATGGCTACACCTTC,CASTPGGRDGYTF
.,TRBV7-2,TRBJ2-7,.,TGTGCCAGCAGCTTTTTAGCGAGCTCCTACGAGCAGTACTTC,CASSFLASSYEQYF
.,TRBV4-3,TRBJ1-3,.,TGCGCCAGCAGCCAAGATCGGGCGGGCAGAGCGGGAAACACCATATATTTT,CASSQDRAGRAGNTIYF
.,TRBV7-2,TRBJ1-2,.,TGTGCCAGCACCCAAACGGGGGGCTATGGCTACACCTTC,CASTQTGGYGYTF
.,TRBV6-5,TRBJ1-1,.,TGTGCCAGCAGTTATCGTGCACAACCCACCGAAGCTTTCTTT,CASSYRAQPTEAFF
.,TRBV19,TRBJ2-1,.,TGTGCCACCCAAAGCGGGCGTCGATACAATGAGCAGTTCTTC,CATQSGRRYNEQFF
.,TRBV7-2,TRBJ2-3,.,TGTGCCAGCAAATCGCGGGGGCTTAGCACAGATACGCAGTATTTT,CASKSRGLSTDTQYF
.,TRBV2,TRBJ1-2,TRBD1,TGTGCCAGCAGAGAGGACAGGGATGTTGGCTACACCTTC,CASREDRDVGYTF
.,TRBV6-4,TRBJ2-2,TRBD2,TGTGCCAGCAGTGTCCCGCCCGGGGGGGAAACCGGGGAGCTGTTTTTT,CASSVPPGGETGELFF
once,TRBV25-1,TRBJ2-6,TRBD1,TGTGCCAGCAGTGAAGTACAGGGGGCGTCTGGGGCCAACGTCCTGACTTTC,CASSEVQGASGANVLTF
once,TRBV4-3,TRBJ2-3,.,TGCGCCAGCAGCCAAGATTTTGGACTGGCCAGCGATACGCAGTATTTT,CASSQDFGLASDTQYF
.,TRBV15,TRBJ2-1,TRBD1,TGTGCCACCGGCACTGACAGGGGGCAGTACAATGAGCAGTTCTTC,CATGTDRGQYNEQFF
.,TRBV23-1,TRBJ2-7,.,TGCGCCAGCACAGACAAGGCCTCGGGGGACGAGCAGTACTTC,CASTDKASGDEQYF
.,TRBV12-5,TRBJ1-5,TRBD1,TGTGCTAGTGGTTTGGCGAGCACAGGGGGCCATCAGCCCCAGCATTTT,CASGLASTGGHQPQHF
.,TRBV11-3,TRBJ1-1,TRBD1,TGTGCCAGCAGCCCGCGGACAGGGCACCCTGAAGCTTTCTTT,CASSPRTGHPEAFF
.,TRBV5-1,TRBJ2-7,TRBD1,TGCGCCAGCAGCTTGGGGACTCAGGGGGCGGGGGAGCAGTACTTC,CASSLGTQGAGEQYF
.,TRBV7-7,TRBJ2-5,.,TGTGCCAGCAGCTTAGCGAGCAGGGGAGAGACCCAGTACTTC,CASSLASRGETQYF
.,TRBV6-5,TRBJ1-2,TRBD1,TGTGCCAGCAGGAACGGACAGGGATGGAACTATGGCTACACCTTC,CASRNGQGWNYGYTF
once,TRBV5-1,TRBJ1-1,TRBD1,TGCGCCAGCAGCCGACAGGGCGAGGGGACTGAAGCTTTCTTT,CASSRQGEGTEAFF
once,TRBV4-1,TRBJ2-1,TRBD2,TGCGCCAGCAGCCAAGATGGGCTAGCGGGGTCTCCCTACAATGAGCAGTTCTTC,CASSQDGLAGSPYNEQFF
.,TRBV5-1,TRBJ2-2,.,TGCGCCAGCAGCTTGGGCGAGGGTCCCGGGGAGCTGTTTTTT,CASSLGEGPGELFF
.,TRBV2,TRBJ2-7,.,TGTGCCAGCAGTGTACCCGGGCAGGGTCAAGGGGAGCAGTACTTC,CASSVPGQGQGEQYF
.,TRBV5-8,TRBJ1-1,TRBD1,TGTGCCAGCAGTTACAGGGGGCAGGAAGCTTTCTTT,CASSYRGQEAFF
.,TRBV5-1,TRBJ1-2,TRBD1,TGCGCCAGCAGCTTGCTTTCAGGACAGGGGACGGCCTACACCTTC,CASSLLSGQGTAYTF
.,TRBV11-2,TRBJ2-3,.,TGTGCCAGCAGCTTAGGCCCAGTCACAGATACGCAGTATTTT,CASSLGPVTDTQYF
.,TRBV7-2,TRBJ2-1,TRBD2,TGTGCCAGCAGCCGACCCGAAGGTAGCGGGGGGGCTTACGAGCAGTTCTTC,CASSRPEGSGGAYEQFF
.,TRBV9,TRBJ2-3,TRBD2,TGTGCCAGCAGCGTAGGGGTGACTAGCAGCACAGATACGCAGTATTTT,CASSVGVTSSTDTQYF
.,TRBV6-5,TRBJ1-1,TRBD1,TGTGCCAGCAGTTACCGGGACAGGGTTTTGAGTGGAGCTTTCTTT,CASSYRDRVLSGAFF
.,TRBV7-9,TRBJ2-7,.,TGTGCCAGCAGCTCCACTTGGACAGGGAGGGGCGAGCAGTACTTC,CASSSTWTGRGEQYF
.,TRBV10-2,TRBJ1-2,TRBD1,TGCGCCAGCAGTGACCAGGACAGGGTCCACGATTATGGCTACACCTTC,CASSDQDRVHDYGYTF